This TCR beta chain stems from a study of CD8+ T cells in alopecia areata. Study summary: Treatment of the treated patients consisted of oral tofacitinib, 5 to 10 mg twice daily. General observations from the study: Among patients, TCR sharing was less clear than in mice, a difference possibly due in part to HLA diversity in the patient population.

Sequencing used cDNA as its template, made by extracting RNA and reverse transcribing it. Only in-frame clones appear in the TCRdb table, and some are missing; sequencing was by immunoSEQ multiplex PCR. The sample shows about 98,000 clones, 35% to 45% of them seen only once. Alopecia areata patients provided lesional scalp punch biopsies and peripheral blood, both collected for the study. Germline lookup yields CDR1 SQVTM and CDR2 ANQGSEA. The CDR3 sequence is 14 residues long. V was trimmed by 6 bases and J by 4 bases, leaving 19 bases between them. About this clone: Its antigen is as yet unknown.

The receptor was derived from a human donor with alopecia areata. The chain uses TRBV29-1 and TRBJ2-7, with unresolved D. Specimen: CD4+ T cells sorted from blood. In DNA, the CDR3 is TGCAGCGTCCCACATGCTGGCCTATTATACGAGCAGTACTTC. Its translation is CSVPHAGLLYEQYF.